What follows is one T cell receptor (beta chain) and its context. Antigen unknown. Germline values: CDR1 MNHEY, CDR2 SMNVEV (reference sequence). The length of the CDR3 is 18 residues. One entry per CDR3 protein, called by TCRdb with MiXCR from the 5' RACE reads. The sample shows 500,000 to 600,000 distinct CDR3 sequences, about 20% of them seen only once. These data come from a study of identical twins. General observations from the study: An excess of low generation probability was shown by twin-shared out-of-frame alpha sequences.

These data were also reused for a study on T cells expressing NK-cell markers.

V usage is TRBV27 and J usage is TRBJ1-5; perhaps TRBD1 as D (5 bases). Source material: CD4+ T cells sorted from blood. The sequence derives from a woman between 18 and 30 years old in good health. CDR3 DNA: TGTACCATCAGTTTAGGGGATAGGACAAAGGGAAGAAATCAGCCCCAGCATTTT. Encoded protein: CTISLGDRTKGRNQPQHF.